What follows is one T cell receptor (beta chain) and its context. Its target is unknown. Data came from immunoSEQ multiplex PCR; TCRdb stores just in-frame clones and leaves some out. In the table there are fewer than 70,000 clones, 71% of which are singletons. Germline V lookup: CDR1 SGHVS, CDR2 FNYEAQ. Germline trimming cut 5 bases from V and 4 bases from J; bases unmatched to any gene: 6. The CDR3 is 15 amino acids. The data were obtained in a study of cytotoxic CD8 clonotypes in ibrutinib-treated CLL. In the study overall: The sample average was about 280,000 productive templates and tens of thousands of productive rearrangements. The study, taken as a whole, reports: Baseline values of clonality outstripped age-matched healthy donors and followed circulating CD8+ T-cell counts. The study found clonality rose at ibrutinib response, then fell toward baseline at progression.

The sequences come from PBMCs, collected after 12 months of ibrutinib treatment. The origin of this receptor is a human donor with chronic lymphocytic leukemia. J is TRBJ2-3 and V is TRBV7-6; 10 bases line up with TRBD2. The CDR3 reads CASSAPGLAPDTQYF. The CDR3 DNA sequence: TGTGCCAGCAGCGCGCCGGGACTAGCGCCAGATACGCAGTATTTT.